This T cell receptor (beta chain) comes out of a study of cytomegalovirus exposure and HLA in healthy donors. Findings and limits, study-wide: Sequencing depth across donors, presence/absence analyses assumed, was roughly uniform. Other equally common chains were less clonally expanded than HLA-associated TCR beta chains, a later analysis showed. Common viral pathogens were later found to be apparently linked to several of the most significant clusters.

A note on this clone: Its matching antigen is unknown.

V was pared by 4 bases and J by 8 bases, with 10 bases of the junction left unmatched. There are 14 residues in the CDR3. Germline CDR1 and CDR2: MNHEY and SMNVEV (reference sequence). Use of 60 Vbeta and 13 Jbeta primers characterized the PCR. Sequenced by immunoSEQ multiplex PCR; TCRdb stores in-frame clones only, minus some. In the table there are about 140,000 clones, 75% to 80% of which are singletons. This receptor was identified in a woman in her forties or fifties in good health and CMV-seronegative. Sequenced input: PBMCs. V gene TRBV27 combines with J gene TRBJ1-2, with 7 positions matching TRBD1. CDR3 sequence (DNA): TGTGCCAGCAGTTCCTTAGGCAGGGGGGTCGGCTACACCTTC. It translates to CASSSLGRGVGYTF.